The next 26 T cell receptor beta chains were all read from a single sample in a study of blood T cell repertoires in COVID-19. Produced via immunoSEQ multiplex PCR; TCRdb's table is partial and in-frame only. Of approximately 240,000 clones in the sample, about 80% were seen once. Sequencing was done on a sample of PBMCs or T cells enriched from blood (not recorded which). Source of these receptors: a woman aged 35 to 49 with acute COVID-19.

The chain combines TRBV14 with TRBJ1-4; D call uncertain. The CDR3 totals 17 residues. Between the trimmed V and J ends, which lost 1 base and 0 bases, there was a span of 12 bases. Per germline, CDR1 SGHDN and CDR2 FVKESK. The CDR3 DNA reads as TGTGCCAGCAGCCAAGGAATTACTTATGCAACTAATGAAAAACTGTTTTTT. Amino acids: CASSQGITYATNEKLFF.

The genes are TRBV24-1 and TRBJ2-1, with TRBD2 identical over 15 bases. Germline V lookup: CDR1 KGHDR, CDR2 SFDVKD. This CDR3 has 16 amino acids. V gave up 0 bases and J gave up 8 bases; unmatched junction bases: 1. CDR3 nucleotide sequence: TGTGCCACCAGTGATTTGCGGACTAGCGGGAGGGATGAGCAGTTCTTC. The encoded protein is CATSDLRTSGRDEQFF.

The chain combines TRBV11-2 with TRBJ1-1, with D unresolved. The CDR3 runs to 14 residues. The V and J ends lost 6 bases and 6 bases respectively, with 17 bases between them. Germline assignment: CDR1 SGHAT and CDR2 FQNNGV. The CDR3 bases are TGTGCCAGCAGGCGCTTAACCGCGATACCTGAAGCTTTCTTT. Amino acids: CASRRLTAIPEAFF.

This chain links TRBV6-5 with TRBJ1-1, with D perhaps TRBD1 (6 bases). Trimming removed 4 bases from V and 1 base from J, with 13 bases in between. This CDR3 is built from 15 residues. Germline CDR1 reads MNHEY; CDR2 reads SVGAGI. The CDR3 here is CASSSIGGANTEAFF. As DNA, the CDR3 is TGTGCCAGCAGTTCAATTGGGGGCGCGAACACTGAAGCTTTCTTT.

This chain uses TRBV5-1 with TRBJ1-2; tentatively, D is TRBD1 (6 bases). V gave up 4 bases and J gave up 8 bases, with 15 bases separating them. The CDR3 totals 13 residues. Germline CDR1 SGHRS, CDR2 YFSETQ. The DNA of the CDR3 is TGCGCCAGCAGCGCCGAACAGGGTCCCGGCTACACCTTC. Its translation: CASSAEQGPGYTF. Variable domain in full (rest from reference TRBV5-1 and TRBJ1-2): KAGVTQTPRYLIKTRGQQVTLSCSPISGHRSVSWYQQTPGQGLQFLFEYFSETQRNKGNFPGRFSGRQFSNSRSEMNVSTLELGDSALYLCASSAEQGPGYTFGSGTRLTVV.

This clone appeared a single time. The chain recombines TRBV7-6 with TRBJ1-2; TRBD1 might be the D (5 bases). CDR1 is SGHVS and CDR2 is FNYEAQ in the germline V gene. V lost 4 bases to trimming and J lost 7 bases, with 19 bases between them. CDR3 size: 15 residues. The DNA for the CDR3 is TGTGCCAGCAGCTCGTCCCAGACAGTAGGGTTTGGCTACACCTTC. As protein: CASSSSQTVGFGYTF.

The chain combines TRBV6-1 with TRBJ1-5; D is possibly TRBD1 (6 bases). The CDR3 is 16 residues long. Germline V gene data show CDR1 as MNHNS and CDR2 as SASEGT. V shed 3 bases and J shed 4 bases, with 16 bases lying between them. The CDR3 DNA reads TGTGCCAGCAGTGAGTTTTCGACAGGTCTAAATCAGCCCCAGCATTTT. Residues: CASSEFSTGLNQPQHF.

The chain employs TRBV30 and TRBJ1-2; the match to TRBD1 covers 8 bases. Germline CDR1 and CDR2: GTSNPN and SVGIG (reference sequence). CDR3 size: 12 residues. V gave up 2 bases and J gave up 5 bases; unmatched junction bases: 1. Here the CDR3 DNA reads TGTGCCTGGAGTCGGACAGGGTATGGCTACACCTTC. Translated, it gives CAWSRTGYGYTF.

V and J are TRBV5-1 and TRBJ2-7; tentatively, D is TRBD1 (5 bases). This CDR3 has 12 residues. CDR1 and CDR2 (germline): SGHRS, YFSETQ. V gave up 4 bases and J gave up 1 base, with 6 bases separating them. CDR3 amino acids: CASSRGSYEQYF. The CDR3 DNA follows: TGCGCCAGCAGCAGGGGATCCTACGAGCAGTACTTC.

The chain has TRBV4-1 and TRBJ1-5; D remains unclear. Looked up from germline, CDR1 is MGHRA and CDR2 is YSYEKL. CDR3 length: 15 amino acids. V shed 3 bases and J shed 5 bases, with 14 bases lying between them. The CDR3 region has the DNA TGCGCCAGCAGCCACCAAACCGGGAGTTATCAGCCCCAGCATTTT. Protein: CASSHQTGSYQPQHF.

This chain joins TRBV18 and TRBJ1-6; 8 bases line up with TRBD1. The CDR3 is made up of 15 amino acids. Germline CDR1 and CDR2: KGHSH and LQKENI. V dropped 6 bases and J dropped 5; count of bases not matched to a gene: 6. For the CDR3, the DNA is TGTGCCAGCTCTCCGGGACAGGCCGATAATTCACCCCTCCACTTT. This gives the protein CASSPGQADNSPLHF.

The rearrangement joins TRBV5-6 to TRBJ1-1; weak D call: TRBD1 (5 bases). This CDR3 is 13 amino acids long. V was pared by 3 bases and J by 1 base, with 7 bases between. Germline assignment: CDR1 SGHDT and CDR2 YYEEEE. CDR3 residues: CASSSQGNTEAFF. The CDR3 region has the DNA TGTGCCAGCAGCTCTCAGGGGAACACTGAAGCTTTCTTT.

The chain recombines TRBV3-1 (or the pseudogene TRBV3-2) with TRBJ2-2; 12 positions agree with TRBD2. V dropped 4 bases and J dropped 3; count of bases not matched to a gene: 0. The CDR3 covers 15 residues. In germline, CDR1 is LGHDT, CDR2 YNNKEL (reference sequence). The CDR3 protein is CASSRTSGDTGELFF. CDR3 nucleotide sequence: TGTGCCAGCAGCCGGACTAGCGGGGACACCGGGGAGCTGTTTTTT.

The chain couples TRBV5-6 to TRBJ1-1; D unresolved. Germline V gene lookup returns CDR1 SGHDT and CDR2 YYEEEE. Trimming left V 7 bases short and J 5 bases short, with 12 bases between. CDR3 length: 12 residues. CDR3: CASGWGETEAFF. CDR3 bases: TGTGCCAGCGGCTGGGGAGAGACTGAAGCTTTCTTT.

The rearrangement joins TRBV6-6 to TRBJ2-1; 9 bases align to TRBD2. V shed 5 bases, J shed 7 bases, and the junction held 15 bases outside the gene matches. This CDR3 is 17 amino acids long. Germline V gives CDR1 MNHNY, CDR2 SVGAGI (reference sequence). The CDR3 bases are TGTGCCAGCAGTCCCTTATTTACTAGCGGGTGGGGAAATGAGCAGTTCTTC. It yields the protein CASSPLFTSGWGNEQFF.

CDR3 bases: TGCACCAGCAGTCCCAGAGCGGGGGGGACCGGGGAGCTGTTTTTT. Translation gives CTSSPRAGGTGELFF. The gene calls are TRBV1 and TRBJ2-2; whether TRBD2, the table's D call, matches the DNA was not checked. TRBV1 is reported as a pseudogene. The CDR3 length is 15 residues.

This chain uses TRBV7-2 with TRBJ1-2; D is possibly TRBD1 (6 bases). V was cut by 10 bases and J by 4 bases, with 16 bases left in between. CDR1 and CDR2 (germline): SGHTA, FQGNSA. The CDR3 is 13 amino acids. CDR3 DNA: TGTGCCAACCAACTCCGGGGGGCCTATGGCTACACCTTC. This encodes CANQLRGAYGYTF.

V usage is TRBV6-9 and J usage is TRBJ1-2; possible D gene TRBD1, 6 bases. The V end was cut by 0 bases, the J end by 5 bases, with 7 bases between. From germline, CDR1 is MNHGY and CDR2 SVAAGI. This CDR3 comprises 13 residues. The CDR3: CASSYSRGYGYTF. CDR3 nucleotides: TGTGCCAGCAGTTATTCCAGGGGTTATGGCTACACCTTC.

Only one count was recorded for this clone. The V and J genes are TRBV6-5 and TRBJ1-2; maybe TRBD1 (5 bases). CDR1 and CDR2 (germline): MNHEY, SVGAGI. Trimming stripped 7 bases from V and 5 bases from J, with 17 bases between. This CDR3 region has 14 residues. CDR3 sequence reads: CASTPGPRGYGYTF. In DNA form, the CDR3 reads TGTGCCAGCACCCCCGGCCCGCGGGGGTATGGCTACACCTTC.

The CDR3 nucleotides read TGTGCCAGCAGCGACAATTGGGAAGGGGGTTGGACTGAAGCTTTCTTT. It specifies CASSDNWEGGWTEAFF. This chain joins TRBV11-2 and TRBJ1-1; D is perhaps TRBD1 (6 bases). The CDR3 sequence is 16 residues long. V lost 5 bases, J lost 5 bases, and 21 bases lay in between. Germline CDR1 and CDR2: SGHAT and FQNNGV.

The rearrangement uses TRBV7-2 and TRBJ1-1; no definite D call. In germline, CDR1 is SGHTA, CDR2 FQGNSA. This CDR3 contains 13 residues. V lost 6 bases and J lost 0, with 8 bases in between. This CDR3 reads CASRTQLNTEAFF. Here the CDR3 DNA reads TGTGCCAGCAGAACGCAGTTGAACACTGAAGCTTTCTTT.

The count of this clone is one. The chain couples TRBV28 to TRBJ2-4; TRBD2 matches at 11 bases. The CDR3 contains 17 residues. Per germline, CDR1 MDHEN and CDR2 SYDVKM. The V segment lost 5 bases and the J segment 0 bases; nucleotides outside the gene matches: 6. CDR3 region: CASSKTSGGVAKNIQYF. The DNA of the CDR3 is TGTGCCAGCAGTAAAACTAGCGGGGGCGTAGCCAAAAACATTCAGTACTTC. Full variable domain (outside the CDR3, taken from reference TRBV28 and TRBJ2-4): DVKVTQSSRYLVKRTGEKVFLECVQDMDHENMFWYRQDPGLGLRLIYFSYDVKMKEKGDIPEGYSVSREKKERFSLILESASTNQTSMYLCASSKTSGGVAKNIQYFGAGTRLSVL.

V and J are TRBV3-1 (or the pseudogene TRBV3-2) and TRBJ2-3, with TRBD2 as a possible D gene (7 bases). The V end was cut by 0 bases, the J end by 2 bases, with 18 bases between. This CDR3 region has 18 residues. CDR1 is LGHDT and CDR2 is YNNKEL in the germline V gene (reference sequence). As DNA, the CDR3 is TGTGCCAGCAGCCAAGAATTCCTCGGCGGGGGCCTCACAGATACGCAGTATTTT. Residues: CASSQEFLGGGLTDTQYF.

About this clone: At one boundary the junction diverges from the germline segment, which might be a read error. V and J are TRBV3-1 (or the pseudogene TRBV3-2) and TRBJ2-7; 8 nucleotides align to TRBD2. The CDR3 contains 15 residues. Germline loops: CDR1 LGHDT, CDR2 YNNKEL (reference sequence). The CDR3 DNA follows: TGCCTGGGGCGGGGGGTTCGACCCTTCTCCTACGAGCAGTACTTC. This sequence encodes CLGRGVRPFSYEQYF.

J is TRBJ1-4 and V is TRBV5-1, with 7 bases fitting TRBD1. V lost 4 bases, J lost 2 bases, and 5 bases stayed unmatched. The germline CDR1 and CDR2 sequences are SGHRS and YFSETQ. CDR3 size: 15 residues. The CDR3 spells CASSTVGGTNEKLFF. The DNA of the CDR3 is TGCGCCAGCAGCACTGTAGGGGGCACTAATGAAAAACTGTTTTTT.

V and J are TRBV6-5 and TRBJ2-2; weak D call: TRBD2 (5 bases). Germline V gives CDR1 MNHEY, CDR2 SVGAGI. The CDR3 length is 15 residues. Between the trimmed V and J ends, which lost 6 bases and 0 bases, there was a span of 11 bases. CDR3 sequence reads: CASSRESANTGELFF. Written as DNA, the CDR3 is TGTGCCAGCAGCCGGGAAAGTGCGAACACCGGGGAGCTGTTTTTT.